This T cell receptor beta chain was recorded in a study of blood T cell repertoires in COVID-19. Looking at the study overall: COVID-19 samples, acute and convalescent, were from the United States, Italy and Spain.

Unmatched junction bases numbered 9, after V lost 3 bases and J lost 7 bases. Germline CDR1 reads MGHDK; CDR2 reads SYGVNS. This CDR3 is built from 16 residues. This clone was recorded once. The authors' processing: Amplification with reference gene primers provided the estimates of nucleated cell counts. Sequencing was performed with immunoSEQ multiplex PCR; in TCRdb, only in-frame clones are kept and a portion is missing. V and J calls and clone size are given by that table; D and trimming were obtained from the DNA. Found here are 97,000 or so clones, almost 85% of them singletons; the top ten hold roughly 10%.

The gene calls are TRBV25-1 and TRBJ1-6, with 7 bases matching TRBD1. The sequence derives from a man in his 70s with acute or convalescent COVID-19. The specimen sequenced was peripheral blood. CDR3 sequence: CASSDQRQGPNSPLHF. The CDR3 DNA reads TGTGCCAGCAGTGACCAGAGACAGGGACCAAATTCACCCCTCCACTTT. The full variable domain, rest sourced from reference TRBV25-1 and TRBJ1-6, is EADIYQTPRYLVIGTGKKITLECSQTMGHDKMYWYQQDPGMELHLIHYSYGVNSTEKGDLSSESTVSRIRTEHFPLTLESARPSHTSQYLCASSDQRQGPNSPLHFGNGTRLTVT.